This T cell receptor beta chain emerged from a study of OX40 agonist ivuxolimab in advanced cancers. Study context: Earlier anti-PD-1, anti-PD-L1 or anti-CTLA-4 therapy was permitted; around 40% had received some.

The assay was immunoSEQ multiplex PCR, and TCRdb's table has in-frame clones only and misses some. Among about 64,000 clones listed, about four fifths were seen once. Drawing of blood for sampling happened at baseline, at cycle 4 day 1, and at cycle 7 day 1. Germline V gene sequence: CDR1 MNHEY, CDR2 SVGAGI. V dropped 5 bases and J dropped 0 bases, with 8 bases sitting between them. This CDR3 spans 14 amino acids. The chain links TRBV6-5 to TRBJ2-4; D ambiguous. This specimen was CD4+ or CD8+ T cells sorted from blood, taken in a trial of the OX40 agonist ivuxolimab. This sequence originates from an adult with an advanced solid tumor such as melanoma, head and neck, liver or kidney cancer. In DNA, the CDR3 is TGTGCCAGCAGTCCAATGCTAGCCAAAAACATTCAGTACTTC. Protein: CASSPMLAKNIQYF.